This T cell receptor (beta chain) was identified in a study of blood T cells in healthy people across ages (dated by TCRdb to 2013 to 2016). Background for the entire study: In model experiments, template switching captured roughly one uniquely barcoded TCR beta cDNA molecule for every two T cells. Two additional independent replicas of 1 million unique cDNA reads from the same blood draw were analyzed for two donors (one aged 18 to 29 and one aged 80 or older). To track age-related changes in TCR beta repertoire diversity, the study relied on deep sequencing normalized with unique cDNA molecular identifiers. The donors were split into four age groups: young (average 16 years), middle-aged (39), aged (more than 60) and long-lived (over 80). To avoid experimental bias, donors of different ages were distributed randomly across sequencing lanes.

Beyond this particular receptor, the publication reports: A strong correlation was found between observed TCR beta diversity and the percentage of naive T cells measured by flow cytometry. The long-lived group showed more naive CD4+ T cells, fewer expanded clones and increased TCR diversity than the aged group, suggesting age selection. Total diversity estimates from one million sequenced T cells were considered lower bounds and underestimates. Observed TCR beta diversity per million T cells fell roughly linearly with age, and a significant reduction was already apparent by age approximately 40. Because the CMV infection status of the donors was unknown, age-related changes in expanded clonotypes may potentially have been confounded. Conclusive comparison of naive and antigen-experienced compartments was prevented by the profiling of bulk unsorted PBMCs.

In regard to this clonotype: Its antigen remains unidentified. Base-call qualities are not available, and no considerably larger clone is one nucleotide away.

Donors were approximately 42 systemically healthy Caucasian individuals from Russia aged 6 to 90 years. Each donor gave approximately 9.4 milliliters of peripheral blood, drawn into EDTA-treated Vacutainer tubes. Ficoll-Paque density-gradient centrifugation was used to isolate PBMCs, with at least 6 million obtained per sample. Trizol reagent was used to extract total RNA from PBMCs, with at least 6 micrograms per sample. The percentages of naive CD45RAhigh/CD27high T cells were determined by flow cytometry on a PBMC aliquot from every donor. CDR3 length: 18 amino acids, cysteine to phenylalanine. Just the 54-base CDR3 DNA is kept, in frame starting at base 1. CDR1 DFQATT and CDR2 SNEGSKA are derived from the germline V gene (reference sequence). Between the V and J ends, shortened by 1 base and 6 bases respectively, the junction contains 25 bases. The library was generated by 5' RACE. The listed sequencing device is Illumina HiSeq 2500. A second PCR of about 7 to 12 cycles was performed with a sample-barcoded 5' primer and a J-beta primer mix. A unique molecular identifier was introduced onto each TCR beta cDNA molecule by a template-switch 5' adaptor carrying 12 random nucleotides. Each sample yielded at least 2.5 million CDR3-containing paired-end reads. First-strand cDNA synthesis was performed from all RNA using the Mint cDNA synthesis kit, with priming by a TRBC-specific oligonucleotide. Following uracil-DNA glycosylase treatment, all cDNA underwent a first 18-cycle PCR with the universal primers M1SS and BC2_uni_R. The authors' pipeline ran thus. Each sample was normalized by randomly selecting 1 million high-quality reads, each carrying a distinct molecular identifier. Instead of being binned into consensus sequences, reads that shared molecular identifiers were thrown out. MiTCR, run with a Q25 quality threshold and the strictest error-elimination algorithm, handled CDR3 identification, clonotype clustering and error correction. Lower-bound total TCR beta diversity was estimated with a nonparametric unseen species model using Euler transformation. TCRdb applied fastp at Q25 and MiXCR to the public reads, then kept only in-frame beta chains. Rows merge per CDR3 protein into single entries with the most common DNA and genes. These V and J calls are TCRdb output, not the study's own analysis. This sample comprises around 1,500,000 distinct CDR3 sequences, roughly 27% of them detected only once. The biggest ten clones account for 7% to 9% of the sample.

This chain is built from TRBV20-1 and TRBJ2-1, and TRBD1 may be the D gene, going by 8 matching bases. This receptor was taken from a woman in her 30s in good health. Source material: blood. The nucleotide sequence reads TGCAGTGCTAGAGGGACAGGGTCCCGCGGGAGCCCTATCAATGAGCAGTTCTTC. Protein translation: CSARGTGSRGSPINEQFF.